This TCR beta chain appears in the sequencing data of a study of high-grade serous ovarian cancer treatment subgroups. Relative to its sample, this clone is large. Its antigen is undetermined. The repertoire was sequenced with immunoSEQ multiplex PCR; TCRdb's copy has only in-frame clones and lacks some. The data contain 2,500 to 3,000 clones, about 71% of them seen just once; the ten biggest clones take up 10% to 15%. J lost 3 bases, V lost 7 bases, and 5 bases had no gene match. The CDR3 covers 13 residues. Germline CDR1 is SEHNR and CDR2 is FQNEAQ (reference sequence). Notes on the study in general: Only CDR3 was analyzed; CDR1 and CDR2 were not. Same-patient tumor repertoires overlapped at roughly 0.095 to 0.79; different patients barely overlapped. Higher neoantigen levels went with greater TCR clonal relatedness.

The tumor samples were collected prior to definitive surgery or chemotherapy. The chain recombines TRBV7-9 with TRBJ1-1; TRBD1 matches at 7 bases. Sequencing used tumor tissue. The TCR sequence derives from a human donor with high-grade serous ovarian cancer. CDR3 loop: CASTRGDDTEAFF. For the CDR3, the DNA is TGTGCCAGCACCAGGGGGGACGACACTGAAGCTTTCTTT.